One sample yielded the 2 T cell receptor beta chains listed below, sequenced in a study of shared clonotypes between healthy human individuals. Method: immunoSEQ multiplex PCR; TCRdb's copy keeps in-frame clones and lacks some. This table has millions of clones, approximately 92% appearing once. The specimen was naive CD4+ T cells sorted from blood. Documented subset: CD45RA+ positively selected. The receptors derive from a young man in good health.

This chain uses TRBV30 with TRBJ2-5; D is possibly TRBD2 (6 bases). Per the germline V gene, CDR1 is GTSNPN and CDR2 is SVGIG (reference sequence). V lost 3 bases, J lost 5 bases, and 16 bases lay in between. This CDR3 is 14 amino acids long. The CDR3: CAWRVGSTLETQYF. The CDR3 region has the DNA TGTGCCTGGAGGGTCGGGAGCACGTTGGAGACCCAGTACTTC.

This clone came up once. The J gene is TRBJ2-3, the V gene TRBV11-3; 8 nucleotides match TRBD2. The V segment lost 6 bases and the J segment 4 bases; nucleotides outside the gene matches: 9. From germline, CDR1 is SGHNT and CDR2 YENEEA. The CDR3 extends over 15 amino acids. DNA for the CDR3: TGTGCCAGCAGTCAAACCGGGACTAGGGCAGATACGCAGTATTTT. This gives the protein CASSQTGTRADTQYF.